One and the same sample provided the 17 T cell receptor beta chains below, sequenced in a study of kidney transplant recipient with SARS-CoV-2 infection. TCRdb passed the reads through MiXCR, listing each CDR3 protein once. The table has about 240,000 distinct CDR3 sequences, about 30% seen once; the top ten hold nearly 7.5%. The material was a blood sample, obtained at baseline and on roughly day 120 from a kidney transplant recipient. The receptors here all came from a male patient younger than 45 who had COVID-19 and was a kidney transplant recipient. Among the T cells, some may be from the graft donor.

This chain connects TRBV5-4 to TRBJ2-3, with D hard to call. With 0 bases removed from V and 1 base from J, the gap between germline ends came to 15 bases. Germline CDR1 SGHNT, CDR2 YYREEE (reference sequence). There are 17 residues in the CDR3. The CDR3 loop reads CASSLGVTTVGTDTQYF. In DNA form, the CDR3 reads TGTGCCAGCAGCTTGGGTGTGACGACCGTCGGCACAGATACGCAGTATTTT.

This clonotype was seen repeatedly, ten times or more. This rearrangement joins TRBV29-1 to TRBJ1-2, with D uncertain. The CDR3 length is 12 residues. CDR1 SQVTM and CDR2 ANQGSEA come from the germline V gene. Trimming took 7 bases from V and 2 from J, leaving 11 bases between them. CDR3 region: CSASTRNYGYTF. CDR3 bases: TGCAGCGCCTCGACAAGGAACTATGGCTACACCTTC.

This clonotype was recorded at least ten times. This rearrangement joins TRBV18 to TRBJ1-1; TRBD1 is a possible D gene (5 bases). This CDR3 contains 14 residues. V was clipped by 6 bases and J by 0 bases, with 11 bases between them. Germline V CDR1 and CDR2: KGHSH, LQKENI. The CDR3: CASSHRQLNTEAFF. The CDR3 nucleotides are TGTGCCAGCTCCCACAGACAGTTGAACACTGAAGCTTTCTTT. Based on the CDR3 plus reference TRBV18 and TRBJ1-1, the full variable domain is NAGVMQNPRHLVRRRGQEARLRCSPMKGHSHVYWYRQLPEEGLKFMVYLQKENIIDESGMPKERFSAEFPKEGPSILRIQQVVRGDSAAYFCASSHRQLNTEAFFGQGTRLTVV.

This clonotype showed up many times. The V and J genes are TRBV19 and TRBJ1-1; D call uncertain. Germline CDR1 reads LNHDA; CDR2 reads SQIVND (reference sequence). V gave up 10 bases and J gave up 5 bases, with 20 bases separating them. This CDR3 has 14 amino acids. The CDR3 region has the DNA TGTGCCACCGCACCTTTTACCGGAGGAACTGAAGCTTTCTTT. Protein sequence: CATAPFTGGTEAFF. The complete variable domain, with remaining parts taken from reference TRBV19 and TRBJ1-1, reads DGGITQSPKYLFRKEGQNVTLSCEQNLNHDAMYWYRQDPGQGLRLIYYSQIVNDFQKGDIAEGYSVSREKKESFPLTVTSAQKNPTAFYLCATAPFTGGTEAFFGQGTRLTVV.

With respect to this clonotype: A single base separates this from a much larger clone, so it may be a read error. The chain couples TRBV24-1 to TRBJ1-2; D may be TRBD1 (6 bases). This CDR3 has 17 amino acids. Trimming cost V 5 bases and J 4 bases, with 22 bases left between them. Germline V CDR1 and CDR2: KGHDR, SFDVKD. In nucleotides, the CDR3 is TGTGCCACCAGTGCGACAGGTAGTACCAGAGAGACCTATGGCTACACCTTC. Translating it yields CATSATGSTRETYGYTF.

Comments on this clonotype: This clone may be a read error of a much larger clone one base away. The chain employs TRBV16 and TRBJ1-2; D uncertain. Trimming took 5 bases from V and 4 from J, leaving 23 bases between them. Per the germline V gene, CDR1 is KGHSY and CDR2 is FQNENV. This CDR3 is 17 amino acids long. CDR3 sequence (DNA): TGTGCCAGCAGCTGTAGAATGGTCGTTAGAAAGACCTATGGCTACACCTTC. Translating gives CASSCRMVVRKTYGYTF.

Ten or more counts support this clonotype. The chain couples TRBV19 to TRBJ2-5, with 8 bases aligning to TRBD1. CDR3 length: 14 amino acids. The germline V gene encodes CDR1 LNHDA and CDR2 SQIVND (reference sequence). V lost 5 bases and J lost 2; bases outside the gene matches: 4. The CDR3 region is CASSDRGDQETQYF. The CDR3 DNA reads TGTGCCAGTAGTGACAGGGGAGATCAAGAGACCCAGTACTTC.

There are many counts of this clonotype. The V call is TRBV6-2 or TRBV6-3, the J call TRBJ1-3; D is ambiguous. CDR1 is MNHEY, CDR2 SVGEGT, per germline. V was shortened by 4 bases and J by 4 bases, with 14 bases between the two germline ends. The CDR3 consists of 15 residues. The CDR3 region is CASSSAPGFGNTIYF. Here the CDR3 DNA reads TGTGCCAGCAGTTCTGCGCCTGGATTCGGAAACACCATATATTTT.

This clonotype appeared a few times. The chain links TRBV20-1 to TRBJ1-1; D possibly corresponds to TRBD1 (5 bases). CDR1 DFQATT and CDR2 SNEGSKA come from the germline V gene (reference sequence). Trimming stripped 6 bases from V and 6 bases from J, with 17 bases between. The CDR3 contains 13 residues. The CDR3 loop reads CSAPGGSAAEAFF. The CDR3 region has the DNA TGCAGTGCCCCCGGGGGGAGCGCCGCTGAAGCTTTCTTT.

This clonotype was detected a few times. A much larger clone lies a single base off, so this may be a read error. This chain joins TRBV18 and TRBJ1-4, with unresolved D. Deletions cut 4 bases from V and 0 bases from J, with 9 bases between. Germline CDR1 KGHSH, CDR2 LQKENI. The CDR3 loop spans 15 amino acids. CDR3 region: CASSLPRATNEKLFF. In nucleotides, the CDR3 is TGTGCCAGCTCACTACCGCGAGCAACTAATGAAAAACTGTTTTTT.

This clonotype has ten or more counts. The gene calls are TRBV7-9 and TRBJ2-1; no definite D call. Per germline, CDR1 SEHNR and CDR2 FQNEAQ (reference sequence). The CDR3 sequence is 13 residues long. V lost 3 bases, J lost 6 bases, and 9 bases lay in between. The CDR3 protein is CASSFGMVNEQFF. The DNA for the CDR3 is TGTGCCAGCAGCTTTGGTATGGTCAATGAGCAGTTCTTC.

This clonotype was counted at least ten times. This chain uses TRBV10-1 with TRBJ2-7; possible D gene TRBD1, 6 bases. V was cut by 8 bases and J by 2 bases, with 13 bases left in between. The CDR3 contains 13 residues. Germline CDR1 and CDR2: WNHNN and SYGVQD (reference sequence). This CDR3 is CASPDRLTYEQYF. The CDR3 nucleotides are TGCGCCAGCCCTGACAGGTTAACCTACGAGCAGTACTTC.

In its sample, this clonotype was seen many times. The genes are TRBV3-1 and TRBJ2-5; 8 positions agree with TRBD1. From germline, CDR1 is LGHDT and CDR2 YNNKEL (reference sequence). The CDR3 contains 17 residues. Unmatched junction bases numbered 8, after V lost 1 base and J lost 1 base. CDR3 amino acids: CASSQVHLDRGQETQYF. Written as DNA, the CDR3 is TGTGCCAGCAGCCAAGTCCACCTCGACAGGGGCCAAGAGACCCAGTACTTC.

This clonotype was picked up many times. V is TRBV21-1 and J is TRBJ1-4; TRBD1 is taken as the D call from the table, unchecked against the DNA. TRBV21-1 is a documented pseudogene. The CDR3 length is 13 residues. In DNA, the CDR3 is TGTGCCATATGGGGGCCTGATAATGAAAAACTGTTTTTT. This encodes CAIWGPDNEKLFF.

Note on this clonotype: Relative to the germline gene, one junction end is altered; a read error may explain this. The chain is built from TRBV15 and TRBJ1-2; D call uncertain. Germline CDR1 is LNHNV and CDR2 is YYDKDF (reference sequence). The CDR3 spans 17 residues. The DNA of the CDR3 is TGTGCCACCAGCGGCCTAGTAAGGTGTGGAAAGACCTATGGCAACACCTTC. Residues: CATSGLVRCGKTYGNTF.

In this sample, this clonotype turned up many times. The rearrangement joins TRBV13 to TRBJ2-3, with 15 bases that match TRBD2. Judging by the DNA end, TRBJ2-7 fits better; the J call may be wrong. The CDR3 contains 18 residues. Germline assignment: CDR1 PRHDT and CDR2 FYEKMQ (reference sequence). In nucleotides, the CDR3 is TGTGCCAGCAGCTTAGCCCGAAGGACTAGCGGGAGGGCGGGGGAGCAGTACTTC. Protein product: CASSLARRTSGRAGEQYF.

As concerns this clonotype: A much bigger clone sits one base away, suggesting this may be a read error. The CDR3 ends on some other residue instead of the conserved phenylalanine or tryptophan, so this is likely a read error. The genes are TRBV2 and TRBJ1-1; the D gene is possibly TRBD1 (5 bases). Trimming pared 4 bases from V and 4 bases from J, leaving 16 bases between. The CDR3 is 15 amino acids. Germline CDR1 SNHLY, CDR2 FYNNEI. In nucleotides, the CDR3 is TGTGCCAGCAGTGGGCTCGGGGGAGGTGGCACTGAAGCTTTCCTT. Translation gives CASSGLGGGGTEAFL.